These T cell receptor beta chains were read from a single sample in a study of OX40 agonist ivuxolimab in advanced cancers. TCRdb's copy holds only in-frame clones and misses some; the assay was immunoSEQ multiplex PCR. The table records 30,000 or so clones, about 88% of them present only once. Specimen: CD4+ or CD8+ T cells sorted from blood, collected in a trial of the OX40 agonist ivuxolimab. The source of these receptors is an adult with an advanced solid tumor such as melanoma, head and neck, liver or kidney cancer. Each CDR3 is given with its conserved first and last residue.

TRBV5-1,CASSLSAGTGELFF
TRBV5-6,CASSLGAEQYF
TRBV28,CASSLVRTETQYF
TRBV27,CASRRNTEAFF
TRBV5-1,CASSLRPAGGPTDTQYF
TRBV7-2,CASSLGGQLYTEAFF
TRBV20-1,CSANGNTEAFF
TRBV11-2,CASSPWEGTEAFF
TRBV5-6,CASSLLRRGNTGELFF
TRBV27,CASSLKMRMGGPSGANVLTF
TRBV5-6,CASSFKGSTNQPQHF
TRBV7-8,CASSLPGQGYEQYF
TRBV18,CASSPSGTGRSNYGYTF
TRBV10-3,CAISEDPLGWQYF
TRBV13,CASSNRALNYGYTF
TRBV2,CATLHSGSLTNEKLFF
TRBV4-3,CASSQNSGSGANVLTF
TRBV6-1,CASSEDSSGANVLTF
TRBV4-1,CASSQDSGGEQFF
TRBV5-6,CASSWGGTPYEQYF
TRBV5-1,CASRIKGGNYEQYF
TRBV7-8,CASSLGSRDRGREKLFF
TRBV11-2,CASSVGAGYGYTF
TRBV5-8,CASSLVGAAREQYF
TRBV9,CASSPGVFGQFF
TRBV7-3,CASRGTSAYEQYF
TRBV6-5,CASGQAEETQYF
TRBV6-1,CASSDGWNYGYTF
TRBV28,CASSDQDRGQADGYTF
TRBV28,CASSSTGSKYEQYF
TRBV11-2,CASSLTSGTQQPYEQYF
TRBV28,CASSAQRDTQYF
TRBV7-3,CASSPSGGRGELFF
TRBV5-1,CASSSLAGDYNEQFF
TRBV9,CASSLYGETQYF
TRBV7-9,CASSRPPGSEFSYEQYF
TRBV28,CASSQSGLQTSYYNEQFF
TRBV4-1,CASSPLGGTSYEQYF
TRBV19,CASSPRLGRMRDGYTF